This record looks at one T cell receptor beta chain sequence and its context. This clonotype has ten or more counts. The antigen it binds to is not known. No base-level quality is on record; no much larger clone is a single base apart. Sample time point, as interpreted from the label and publication: newly diagnosed GD, antithyroid drugs for less than 3 months. RNA was extracted from PBMCs in TRIzol for both TCR sequencing and RNA sequencing. Graves' disease was diagnosed according to American Thyroid Association guidelines. Patients were recruited from an endocrinology department in Xi'an, China. Each patient gave about 10 milliliters of peripheral blood, collected in an EDTA anticoagulant tube. PBMCs were isolated by Ficoll Paque Plus density gradient separation without further T cell sorting. An Agilent 2100 Bioanalyzer and agarose gel were used to check RNA quality, and a NanoDrop 2000 was used to measure RNA concentration.

The entry originates in a study of regulatory T cells in long-lasting Graves disease (dated by TCRdb to about 2021). Background for the entire study: Patients with newly diagnosed Graves' disease had been on antithyroid drugs for under 3 months. A total of roughly 35 samples underwent TCR sequencing, from about 13 patients with persistent Graves' disease and roughly 20 patients with newly diagnosed Graves' disease. The study was conducted in China and was registered as a clinical trial. Patients with persistent Graves' disease were compared with patients with newly diagnosed Graves' disease using TCR sequencing and RNA sequencing of peripheral blood. Overall results and qualifications from the work: The small sample size was acknowledged by the authors as a limitation that may reduce accuracy. Sequencing and analysis were restricted to the TCR beta chain. Only peripheral blood was studied, because thyroid tissue, the primary lesion, was inaccessible. Lower TCR Shannon entropy and fewer highly expanded clones were observed in persistent Graves' disease patients than in newly diagnosed patients, which suggested clonal expansion. Persistent patients shared more public clonotypes among themselves (more than 2,500) than newly diagnosed patients did (more than 950). Preferential use of TRBV28, TRBJ1-2 and TRBJ2-5 was observed in persistent disease, whereas TRBV20-1 and TRBJ2-1 were favored in newly diagnosed disease.

The junction carries 8 bases between V and J, which are trimmed by 3 bases and 1 base respectively. The CDR1 and CDR2 encoded by the germline V gene are SGHDT and YYEEEE. The CDR3 measures 14 amino acids from cysteine to phenylalanine. CDR3 DNA is the only sequence kept; it has 42 bases, read in frame from the first base. Libraries were constructed by multiplex PCR. Sequencing took place on an Illumina HiSeq 4000. To build TCR beta libraries, CDR3 regions were amplified by Arm-PCR using iRepertoire HTBI primers. Before sequencing, the PCR products went through gel purification. The paper's data handling went like this. A total of 62 TRBV and 14 TRBJ segments were identified across samples and were used for gene usage analysis of CDR3 amino acid clonotypes. COPE and FqMerger were used to merge filtered high-quality paired reads into contigs. BLAST was used to align contigs to IMGT TRBV, TRBD and TRBJ reference genes, and CDR3 was defined according to IMGT. Clonotypes above 0.1% frequency were classified as highly expanded clones. Shannon entropy served as the measure of repertoire diversity, while the Gini coefficient captured V-J evenness. A clonotype found in more than one individual was treated as public. TCRdb passed the public sequencing reads through fastp at Q25 and MiXCR, retaining productive beta sequences. Each entry merges the rows of one CDR3 protein and shows their most common DNA and genes. Clone size and V and J calls follow TCRdb, not the original study. A total of around 250,000 distinct CDR3 sequences appear in this sample, 15% to 20% of them only once. 12% to 15% of the sample is in the top ten clones.

These sequences were also reported in another study, on T cells in Graves' hyperthyroidism and ophthalmopathy. The second source states: Graves' hyperthyroidism was defined as stable when no progression to ophthalmopathy occurred over 18 months of follow-up. The hyperthyroidism patients were between 18 and 65 years old and newly diagnosed, with a disease duration of less than 2 months. Exclusion was applied to patients with uncontrolled infections, other autoimmune diseases, pregnancy or lactation. Diagnoses relied on clinical symptoms, serum thyroxine and TRAb, thyroid ultrasound and orbital computed tomography. The TCR CDR3 was subjected to a first round of RT-PCR using the HTBI primer set and the Qiagen OneStep RT-PCR kit. Most expanded thyroid clonotypes (frequency above 0.001) were also detected in blood, a finding suggesting that blood repertoires may reflect thyroid immune responses. Ophthalmopathy was separated from stable hyperthyroidism by a 13 V-J signature model, with around 88% sensitivity and around 81% specificity obtained in cross-validation and 80%/75% obtained in testing. In validation, the model predicted progression to ophthalmopathy with roughly 66% sensitivity and approximately 78% specificity, a median of 6.5 months before onset. A discovery cohort of about 95 patients, approximately 45 with Graves' ophthalmopathy and 55 to 60 with stable Graves' hyperthyroidism, was used to find distinguishing TCR V-J signatures. Whether ophthalmopathy could be predicted prospectively was tested in an independent validation cohort made up of approximately 19 hyperthyroidism patients plus 17 patients who later progressed to ophthalmopathy. The 100 discovery patients were divided at random into training and test sets in a 7:3 ratio. Thyroid tissue and blood T-cell repertoires from more than 5 Graves' hyperthyroidism patients were also compared in the study. After sampling, hyperthyroidism patients received methimazole starting at 30 mg daily, and ophthalmopathy patients received high-dose intravenous methylprednisolone. Libraries were constructed in a second round of multiplex PCR, after which size selection and purification were carried out. Paired-end sequencing of the libraries was performed with 100 bp reads on an Illumina HiSeq2000. SOAPnuke was used to process the raw data, removing reads that contained adapters or uncalled bases, had a mean Phred below 15, or lacked an exact match to the constant primer or identifier. High-quality paired reads were merged with COPE v1.2.5, and unique nucleotide sequences were defined as clonotypes. MiTCR v1.1 was used to align the clonotypes against IMGT TRBV, TRBD and TRBJ reference segments. The analysis included only V-J combinations with a frequency above 0.0001, which together covered approximately 99% of the repertoires. The TCS score was defined as the ratio of F50 (clonal expansion) to E x V (chaos), calculated using BLOSUM62-based TCRdist between CDR3 peptides within each V-J. Welch's t-statistics and random forest reduced approximately 520 V-J features to roughly 13, which were used in a naive Bayes classifier (R e1071). Sample size was not statistically predetermined, and investigators were not blinded to group allocation. According to the paper, TCR Vbeta CDR3 sequencing was carried out on 135 peripheral blood samples, which came from fewer than 50 ophthalmopathy, approximately 72 hyperthyroidism and approximately 17 progressor patients.

Sequencing used peripheral blood mononuclear cells (PBMCs), obtained at new diagnosis, from a patient treated with antithyroid drugs. Recombination connected TRBV5-6 to TRBJ1-5; TRBD1 is a weak D gene call, 5 bases matching. This sequence was found in a woman in her 30s with Graves disease. Donor details come from another sample of the same person, matched by shared clones. The CDR3 reads CASSYGTSNQPQHF. The bases read TGTGCCAGCAGCTATGGGACCAGCAATCAGCCCCAGCATTTT. Outside the CDR3, residues come from the reference TRBV5-6 and TRBJ1-5 proteins, so the full variable domain is: DAGVTQSPTHLIKTRGQQVTLRCSPKSGHDTVSWYQQALGQGPQFIFQYYEEEERQRGNFPDRFSGHQFPNYSSELNVNALLLGDSALYLCASSYGTSNQPQHFGDGTRLSIL.